One and the same sample provided the 26 T cell receptor beta chains below, sequenced in a study of post-analysis software for immune sequencing data. Regarding the study as a whole: In patients, TRBV5-6, TRBV5-1 and TRBV20-1 belonged to four or five TRBV segments found more frequently than in controls.

Antigens of these TCRs are unknown. The library was made from cDNA and included unique molecular identifiers. Each CDR3 protein gets one entry after TCRdb re-called the PCR reads with MiXCR. The sample contains roughly 200,000 distinct CDR3 sequences, 25% to 30% of which appear only once. Material: blood. All receptors derive from a girl under 18 with multiple sclerosis.

The CDR3 nucleotides read TGTGCCACCAGCAGATACAGCTCCTACAATGAGCAGTTCTTC. Its translation: CATSRYSSYNEQFF. The V call is TRBV15, the J call TRBJ2-1; D not resolved. V was pared by 2 bases and J by 0 bases, with 5 bases between. Per the germline V gene, CDR1 is LNHNV and CDR2 is YYDKDF (reference sequence). The CDR3 loop spans 14 amino acids.

V usage is TRBV27 and J usage is TRBJ1-5; D is undetermined. Trimming shortened V by 5 bases and J by 4 bases, and 6 bases separated the two germline ends. The germline V gene encodes CDR1 MNHEY and CDR2 SMNVEV (reference sequence). This CDR3 region has 12 residues. CDR3 in amino acids: CASSTTNQPQHF. CDR3 nucleotide sequence: TGTGCCAGCAGTACCACGAATCAGCCCCAGCATTTT.

Regarding this clonotype: It may be a read error: a sequence one base away is much more abundant. The rearrangement links TRBV29-1 to TRBJ2-1; D is possibly TRBD2 (5 bases). The ends were cut back, 7 bases at V and 8 bases at J, with 18 bases in the middle. The CDR3 spans 13 residues. Germline-derived CDR1 and CDR2 are SQVTM and ANQGSEA. The CDR3 DNA follows: TGCAGCGGGCTAAGGGAGTCTTACGATGAGCAGTTCTTC. Its translation: CSGLRESYDEQFF.

Remarks on this clonotype: This may be a read error, as it is one base from a much larger clone. This chain joins TRBV9 and TRBJ1-2; 10 nucleotides match TRBD1. CDR1 is SGDLS and CDR2 is YYNGEE in the germline V gene. Losses at the gene ends were 4 bases for V and 8 bases for J; bases not matched to a gene: 14. This CDR3 has 16 amino acids. In nucleotides, the CDR3 is TGTGCCAGCAGCCATGGCGCGGGACAGGGGAGGCACGGCTACACCTTC. Translating it yields CASSHGAGQGRHGYTF. Filled out from reference TRBV9 and TRBJ1-2, the complete variable domain reads DSGVTQTPKHLITATGQRVTLRCSPRSGDLSVYWYQQSLDQGLQFLIQYYNGEERAKGNILERFSAQQFPDLHSELNLSSLELGDSALYFCASSHGAGQGRHGYTFGSGTRLTVV.

This clonotype occurred a few times. The genes are TRBV15 and TRBJ2-7, with D maybe TRBD2 (6 bases). CDR3 length: 15 residues. V lost 0 bases and J lost 2, with 11 bases in between. Germline assignment: CDR1 LNHNV and CDR2 YYDKDF (reference sequence). The CDR3: CATSREGGTTYEQYF. The CDR3 DNA sequence: TGTGCCACCAGCAGAGAGGGAGGAACCACCTACGAGCAGTACTTC. The variable domain in full, with the rest retrieved from reference TRBV15 and TRBJ2-7, is DAMVIQNPRYQVTQFGKPVTLSCSQTLNHNVMYWYQQKSSQAPKLLFHYYDKDFNNEADTPDNFQSRRPNTSFCFLDIRSPGLGDTAMYLCATSREGGTTYEQYFGPGTRLTVT.

This clonotype has only a few counts. This chain joins TRBV10-3 and TRBJ2-5, with a weak D call TRBD2 (5 bases). The ends were cut back, 6 bases at V and 11 bases at J, with 19 bases in the middle. The germline CDR1 and CDR2 sequences are ENHRY and SYGVKD. The CDR3 has 13 amino acids. CDR3 in amino acids: CAISPGSLGEQYF. The CDR3 DNA reads as TGTGCCATCAGCCCGGGATCTCTCGGGGAGCAGTACTTC.

Remarks on this clonotype: A much bigger clone sits one base away, suggesting this may be a read error. The V and J genes are TRBV20-1 and TRBJ2-3; D is unresolved. CDR1 is DFQATT, CDR2 SNEGSKA, per germline (reference sequence). The CDR3 runs 14 residues. CDR3 protein: CTAMESVPTDTQYF. As DNA, the CDR3 is TGCACTGCTATGGAGAGCGTTCCCACAGATACGCAGTATTTT.

This clonotype was seen only once. A much larger clone differs by one base, so this may be a read error. This rearrangement joins TRBV6-1 to TRBJ2-4; D may be TRBD1 (5 bases). This CDR3 is built from 12 residues. Germline V gene data show CDR1 as MNHNS and CDR2 as SASEGT. The V and J ends lost 1 base and 15 bases respectively, with 13 bases between them. The CDR3 coding sequence is TGTGCCAGCAGTGAAGTACCACAGGTGCGGTACTTC. Translated, it gives CASSEVPQVRYF.

With regard to this clonotype: A much more abundant neighbour one base away suggests this may be a read error. The genes are TRBV29-1 and TRBJ2-4; possible D gene TRBD1, 5 bases. The germline gives CDR1 SQVTM, CDR2 ANQGSEA. This CDR3 is built from 11 residues. V lost 2 bases and J lost 15, with 14 bases in between. As DNA, the CDR3 is TGCAGCGTTGAATCAGGGTATGAGCTGTACTTC. Its protein is CSVESGYELYF.

There are a few counts of this clonotype. This chain connects TRBV5-5 to TRBJ2-6; tentatively, D is TRBD2 (6 bases). The V and J ends lost 3 bases and 0 bases respectively, with 16 bases between them. CDR1 is SGHKS, CDR2 YYEKEE, per germline (reference sequence). The CDR3 is 18 residues long. The CDR3 sequence is CASSYSGTLVSGANVLTF. The DNA for the CDR3 is TGTGCCAGCAGCTACTCCGGGACTCTTGTCTCTGGGGCCAACGTCCTGACTTTC. Drawing the rest from reference TRBV5-5 and TRBJ2-6, the complete variable domain is DAGVTQSPTHLIKTRGQQVTLRCSPISGHKSVSWYQQVLGQGPQFIFQYYEKEERGRGNFPDRFSARQFPNYSSELNVNALLLGDSALYLCASSYSGTLVSGANVLTFGAGSRLTVL.

This clonotype appeared many times. The chain employs TRBV6-5 and TRBJ1-6, with 7 positions matching TRBD1. The CDR3 is made up of 15 amino acids. From germline, CDR1 is MNHEY and CDR2 SVGAGI. Losses at the gene ends were 6 bases for V and 6 bases for J; bases not matched to a gene: 8. CDR3 in DNA: TGTGCCAGCAGAATCGACAGGGACCCTAATTCACCCCTCCACTTT. This gives the protein CASRIDRDPNSPLHF.

Comment on this clonotype: This may be a read error: a much more frequent sequence differs by one nucleotide. This chain connects TRBV6-1 to TRBJ2-7, with 9 bases that match TRBD1. Germline CDR1 reads MNHNS; CDR2 reads SASEGT. The CDR3 runs 15 residues. The ends lost 7 bases at V and 0 bases at J; junction bases unmatched: 7. The CDR3 spells CASTPGQGSSYEQYF. CDR3 nucleotides: TGTGCCAGCACTCCGGGACAGGGCTCCTCCTACGAGCAGTACTTC.

This clonotype was seen at least ten times. This chain joins TRBV5-1 and TRBJ2-7, with D tentatively TRBD2 (6 bases). Trimming removed 0 bases from V and 1 base from J, with 14 bases in between. From germline, CDR1 is SGHRS and CDR2 YFSETQ. This CDR3 has 16 amino acids. The CDR3 here is CASSLASSATSYEQYF. As DNA, the CDR3 is TGCGCCAGCAGCTTGGCCTCTAGCGCCACATCCTACGAGCAGTACTTC.

Comment on this clonotype: Mismatch with germline at one junction end may stem from a read error. V usage is TRBV11-1 and J usage is TRBJ2-3; D unresolved. This CDR3 has 13 residues. Germline assignment: CDR1 SGHAT and CDR2 FQDESV (reference sequence). As DNA, the CDR3 is TGTGCCAGCAGCTCATGGATGAGAGATGCGCAGTATTTT. This translates into CASSSWMRDAQYF.

The chain recombines TRBV5-1 with TRBJ2-6; 7 positions agree with TRBD1. V trimming: 4 bases; J trimming: 0 bases; junction bases outside the gene matches: 4. The length of the CDR3 is 16 residues. The germline CDR1 and CDR2 sequences are SGHRS and YFSETQ. CDR3 amino acids: CASSLDRASGANVLTF. DNA for the CDR3: TGCGCCAGCAGCCTAGACAGGGCCTCTGGGGCCAACGTCCTGACTTTC.

This clonotype has more than one count but fewer than ten. The germline gene is not matched at one end of the junction; a read error may be the cause. V usage is TRBV7-7 and J usage is TRBJ2-1, with a tentative D call TRBD2 (6 bases). The CDR3 covers 14 residues. Germline CDR1 is SSHAT and CDR2 is FNYEAQ (reference sequence). The CDR3 sequence is CASSLGGAPAEQFF. The CDR3 DNA sequence: TGTGCTAGCAGCTTAGGAGGGGCCCCGGCCGAGCAGTTCTTC.

This clonotype came up many times. This chain links TRBV28 with TRBJ2-7; D could derive from TRBD1 or TRBD2 (5 bases each). CDR3 length: 13 residues. The germline V gene encodes CDR1 MDHEN and CDR2 SYDVKM. V gave up 6 bases and J gave up 3 bases, with 12 bases separating them. In DNA form, the CDR3 reads TGTGCCAGCAGCGCAGGGAGCGACTACGAGCAGTACTTC. Encoded protein: CASSAGSDYEQYF.

The chain links TRBV2 to TRBJ1-1; D unclear. The V end lost 8 bases, the J end lost 1 base, and 8 bases lay between the germline ends. The germline gives CDR1 SNHLY, CDR2 FYNNEI. This CDR3 comprises 12 residues. Here the CDR3 reads CASLRTNTEAFF. The DNA for the CDR3 is TGTGCCAGCCTCCGGACGAACACTGAAGCTTTCTTT.

This clonotype was observed a few times. The rearrangement uses TRBV27 and TRBJ2-7; D not resolved. Germline loops: CDR1 MNHEY, CDR2 SMNVEV (reference sequence). V shed 8 bases and J shed 1 base, with 15 bases lying between them. This CDR3 comprises 14 residues. Here the CDR3 DNA reads TGTGCCAGCCGATTCGAGATTAGGTCCTACGAGCAGTACTTC. It translates to CASRFEIRSYEQYF.

For this clonotype: One base away lies a much larger clone, so this may be a sequencing read error. V usage is TRBV5-1 and J usage is TRBJ2-3, with 8 bases aligning to TRBD2. Germline values: CDR1 SGHRS, CDR2 YFSETQ. CDR3 size: 12 residues. The V segment lost 2 bases and the J segment 9 bases; nucleotides outside the gene matches: 2. The CDR3 sequence: CASSFTSGTQYF. The CDR3 nucleotides are TGCGCCAGCAGCTTTACTAGCGGAACGCAGTATTTT. The complete variable domain, with remaining parts taken from reference TRBV5-1 and TRBJ2-3, reads KAGVTQTPRYLIKTRGQQVTLSCSPISGHRSVSWYQQTPGQGLQFLFEYFSETQRNKGNFPGRFSGRQFSNSRSEMNVSTLELGDSALYLCASSFTSGTQYFGPGTRLTVL.

This clonotype was picked up many times. This rearrangement joins TRBV20-1 to TRBJ2-7, with 10 bases identical to TRBD1. In germline, CDR1 is DFQATT, CDR2 SNEGSKA (reference sequence). Losses at the gene ends were 1 base for V and 4 bases for J; bases not matched to a gene: 1. CDR3 size: 13 residues. This CDR3 is CSARGDRGYEQYF. CDR3 in DNA: TGCAGTGCTAGAGGGGACAGGGGATACGAGCAGTACTTC.

This clonotype has ten or more counts. CDR3 nucleotide sequence: TGCAGCGTCCAGAGTGGGGCCAACGTCCTGACTTTC. It is translated as CSVQSGANVLTF. The chain links TRBV29-1 to TRBJ2-6, with D unresolved. The germline V and J ends were trimmed by 6 bases and 3 bases, with 6 bases remaining between them. In germline, CDR1 is SQVTM, CDR2 ANQGSEA. This CDR3 has 12 residues.

V and J are TRBV29-1 and TRBJ2-2; D remains unclear. V lost 3 bases to trimming and J lost 2 bases, with 10 bases between them. The CDR3 sequence is 14 residues long. Germline assignment: CDR1 SQVTM and CDR2 ANQGSEA. The CDR3 reads CSVDRQFNTGELFF. The CDR3 region has the DNA TGCAGCGTTGATAGGCAGTTTAACACCGGGGAGCTGTTTTTT.

This clonotype was detected ten times or more. This chain uses TRBV7-8 with TRBJ2-1; either TRBD1 or TRBD2 may fit D (5 bases each). Germline CDR1 and CDR2: SGHVS and FQNEAQ. V lost 1 base, J lost 4 bases, and 11 bases lay in between. The CDR3 runs to 15 residues. The CDR3 nucleotides are TGTGCCAGCAGCTTAGAGCTTGGGGGATACAATGAGCAGTTCTTC. Its protein product is CASSLELGGYNEQFF.

In the case of this clonotype: One junction end disagrees with the germline gene, perhaps due to a read error. V and J are TRBV7-2 and TRBJ2-1, with D perhaps given as TRBD1 or TRBD2 (5 bases each). Germline-derived CDR1 and CDR2 are SGHTA and FQGNSA. The length of the CDR3 is 16 residues. The CDR3 DNA reads TGTGTCAGCAGTCAACCGGGACGCCCATTGGGCCTAGGTCTGTTCTTC. Amino acid sequence: CVSSQPGRPLGLGLFF.

The chain combines TRBV10-2 with TRBJ1-2; TRBD1 matches 7 bases. The CDR3 totals 17 residues. Trimming took 0 bases from V and 3 from J; bases not matched to a gene: 10. Germline CDR1 is WSHSY and CDR2 is SAAADI. CDR3 DNA sequence: TGCGCCAGCAGTGAGTCGACTCGGCGGACAGGTCACTATGGCTACACCTTC. Its translation is CASSESTRRTGHYGYTF.